This T cell receptor beta chain is drawn from a study of PD-L1 blockade in urothelial cancer. Study context: Patients went on atezolizumab at some point between 2014 and 2015, receiving 1,200 mg intravenously every 3 weeks. Blood samples contained a median about 150,000 T cells. Blood was subjected to analysis at 3 weeks (second dose) and 6 weeks following treatment start.

Produced via immunoSEQ multiplex PCR; TCRdb's table is partial and in-frame only. Among 75,000 to 95,000 clones, roughly 90% were seen once, and the ten largest hold about 0.94%. V gave up 10 bases and J gave up 7 bases; unmatched junction bases: 10. Germline CDR1 reads MDHEN; CDR2 reads SYDVKM. This CDR3 has 14 amino acids. Time point here: peripheral blood 6 weeks after treatment start. The sequencing here drew on PBMCs, taken around atezolizumab (anti-PD-L1) treatment. The clonotype originates from an elderly woman with urothelial cancer. The chain recombines TRBV28 with TRBJ2-3, with 11 bases aligning to TRBD2. CDR3 DNA sequence: TGTGCCACCAAGACTAGCGGGGAAGGGAATACGCAGTATTTT. This gives the protein CATKTSGEGNTQYF.